The 10 T cell receptor beta chains below come from one sample, sequenced in a study of pediatric ulcerative colitis. Profiling relied on immunoSEQ multiplex PCR, and the TCRdb table lists in-frame clones only, not all of them. In the table there are about 36,000 clones, approximately 82% of which are singletons. The specimen was blood. These receptors were obtained from a girl between 10 and 17 years old with moderate ulcerative colitis.

The CDR3 spells CASTPRTRDEQYF. In DNA form, the CDR3 reads TGTGCCAGCACCCCCAGGACTCGAGACGAGCAGTACTTC. The rearrangement links TRBV25-1 to TRBJ2-7, with D maybe TRBD2 (5 bases). Looked up from germline, CDR1 is MGHDK and CDR2 is SYGVNS. This CDR3 spans 13 amino acids. The V gene lost 7 bases and the J gene lost 5 bases, with 15 bases spanning the gap.

The chain recombines TRBV27 with TRBJ1-1; D remains unclear. This CDR3 has 14 amino acids. Germline CDR1 MNHEY, CDR2 SMNVEV (reference sequence). Trimming took 0 bases from V and 0 from J, leaving 5 bases between them. Here the CDR3 reads CASSLSTMNTEAFF. The CDR3, as DNA: TGTGCCAGCAGTTTATCCACCATGAACACTGAAGCTTTCTTT.

This chain links TRBV6-5 with TRBJ1-2; D not resolved. Germline V CDR1 and CDR2: MNHEY, SVGAGI. V lost 5 bases to trimming and J lost 0 bases, with 4 bases between them. This CDR3 has 12 residues. The CDR3 is CASSDTNYGYTF. The CDR3 coding sequence is TGTGCCAGCAGTGACACTAACTATGGCTACACCTTC.

This clone was observed a handful of times. The chain recombines TRBV5-1 with TRBJ2-2; TRBD2 is a possible D gene (5 bases). Germline V gene sequence: CDR1 SGHRS, CDR2 YFSETQ. This CDR3 contains 15 residues. Trimming took 2 bases from V and 1 from J, leaving 9 bases between them. The CDR3 loop reads CASSLLEMNTGELFF. CDR3 sequence (DNA): TGCGCCAGCAGCTTACTAGAAATGAACACCGGGGAGCTGTTTTTT.

This clone was found once. The chain is built from TRBV7-8 and TRBJ1-2; D unresolved. The V gene's germline CDR1 is SGHVS and CDR2 FQNEAQ. Deletions cut 4 bases from V and 5 bases from J, with 11 bases between. The CDR3 length is 13 residues. The CDR3 nucleotides are TGTGCCAGCAGCTCGCGGGAGAATTATGGCTACACCTTC. This codes for CASSSRENYGYTF.

This rearrangement joins TRBV28 to TRBJ1-1; TRBD1 matches at 11 bases. V shed 10 bases and J 5 bases; nucleotides not matched to a gene: 9. CDR1 is MDHEN, CDR2 SYDVKM, per germline. This CDR3 spans 14 amino acids. CDR3 sequence: CATKDRGLRTEAFF. The CDR3 region has the DNA TGTGCCACCAAGGACAGGGGGCTCCGGACTGAAGCTTTCTTT.

The J gene is TRBJ2-3, the V gene TRBV5-4; 10 positions match TRBD2. Germline CDR1 is SGHNT and CDR2 is YYREEE (reference sequence). V was pared by 5 bases and J by 3 bases, with 6 bases of the junction left unmatched. The CDR3 consists of 15 residues. CDR3 coding DNA: TGTGCCAGCAGACCCCTAGCGGGAGTAACAGATACGCAGTATTTT. Its protein is CASRPLAGVTDTQYF.

V gene TRBV19 combines with J gene TRBJ1-5; D uncertain. V was cut by 9 bases and J by 3 bases, with 9 bases left in between. The CDR3 spans 12 residues. Germline V gene lookup returns CDR1 LNHDA and CDR2 SQIVND (reference sequence). Here the CDR3 reads CASRFPNQPQHF. As DNA, the CDR3 is TGTGCCAGCCGGTTCCCCAATCAGCCCCAGCATTTT.

The rearrangement joins TRBV7-2 to TRBJ2-1; D gene unclear. From germline, CDR1 is SGHTA and CDR2 FQGNSA. The CDR3 contains 14 residues. Trimming shortened V by 3 bases and J by 2 bases, and 8 bases separated the two germline ends. The CDR3 region is CASSFDAAYNEQFF. For the CDR3, the DNA is TGTGCCAGCAGCTTTGATGCCGCCTACAATGAGCAGTTCTTC.

The rearrangement links TRBV5-4 to TRBJ2-1; 8 nucleotides line up with TRBD2. Germline loops: CDR1 SGHNT, CDR2 YYREEE (reference sequence). V was pared by 6 bases and J by 8 bases, with 7 bases of the junction left unmatched. The CDR3 loop spans 13 amino acids. The CDR3 DNA is TGTGCCAGCAATGCGGGAGGCTGGGATGAGCAGTTCTTC. This gives the protein CASNAGGWDEQFF.